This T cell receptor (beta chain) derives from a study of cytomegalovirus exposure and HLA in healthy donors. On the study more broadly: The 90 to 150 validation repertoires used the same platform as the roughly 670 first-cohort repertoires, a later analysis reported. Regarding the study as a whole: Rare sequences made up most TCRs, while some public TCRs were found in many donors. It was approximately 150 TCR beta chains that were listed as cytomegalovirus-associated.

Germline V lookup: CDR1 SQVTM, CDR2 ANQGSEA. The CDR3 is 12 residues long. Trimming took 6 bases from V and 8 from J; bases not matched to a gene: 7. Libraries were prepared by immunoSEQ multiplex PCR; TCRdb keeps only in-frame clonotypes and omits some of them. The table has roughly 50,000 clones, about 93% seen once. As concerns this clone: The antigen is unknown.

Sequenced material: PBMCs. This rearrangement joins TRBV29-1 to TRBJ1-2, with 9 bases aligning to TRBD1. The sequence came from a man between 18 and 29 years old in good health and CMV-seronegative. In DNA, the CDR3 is TGCAGCGTGGACAGGGGAGAAAAGGGCTACACCTTC. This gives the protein CSVDRGEKGYTF.